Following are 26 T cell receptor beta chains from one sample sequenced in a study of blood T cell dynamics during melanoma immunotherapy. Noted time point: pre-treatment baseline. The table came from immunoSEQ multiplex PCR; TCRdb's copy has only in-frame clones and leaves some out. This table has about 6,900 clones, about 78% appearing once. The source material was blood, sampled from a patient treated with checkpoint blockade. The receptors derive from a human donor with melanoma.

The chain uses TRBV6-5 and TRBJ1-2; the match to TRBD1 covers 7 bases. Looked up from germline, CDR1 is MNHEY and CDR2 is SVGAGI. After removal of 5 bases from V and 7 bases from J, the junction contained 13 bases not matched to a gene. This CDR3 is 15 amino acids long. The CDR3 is CASSQNRGGYGGYTF. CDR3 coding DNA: TGTGCCAGCAGTCAGAACAGGGGCGGGTATGGTGGCTACACCTTC.

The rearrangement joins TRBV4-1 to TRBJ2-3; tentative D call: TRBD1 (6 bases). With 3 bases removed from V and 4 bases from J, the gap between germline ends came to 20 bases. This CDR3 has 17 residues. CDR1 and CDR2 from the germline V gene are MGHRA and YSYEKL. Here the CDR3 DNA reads TGCGCCAGCAGCCACCCCCTCCGAACAGGGCCCCCAGATACGCAGTATTTT. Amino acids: CASSHPLRTGPPDTQYF.

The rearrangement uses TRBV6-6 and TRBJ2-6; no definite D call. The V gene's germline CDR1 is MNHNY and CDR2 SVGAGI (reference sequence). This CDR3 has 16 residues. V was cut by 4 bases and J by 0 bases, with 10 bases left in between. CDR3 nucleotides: TGTGCCAGCAGTTCCCGAGATCGCTCTGGGGCCAACGTCCTGACTTTC. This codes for CASSSRDRSGANVLTF.

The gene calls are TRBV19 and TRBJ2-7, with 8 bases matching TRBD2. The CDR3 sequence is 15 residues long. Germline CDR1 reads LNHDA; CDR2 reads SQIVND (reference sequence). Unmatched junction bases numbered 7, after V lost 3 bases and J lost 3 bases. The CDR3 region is CASSIGVAGLYEQYF. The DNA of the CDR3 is TGTGCCAGTAGTATTGGGGTAGCGGGACTCTACGAGCAGTACTTC.

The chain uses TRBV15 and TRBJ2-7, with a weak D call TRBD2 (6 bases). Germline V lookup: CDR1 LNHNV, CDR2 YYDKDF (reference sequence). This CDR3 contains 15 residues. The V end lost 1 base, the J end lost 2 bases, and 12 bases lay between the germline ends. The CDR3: CATSRGGTTAYEQYF. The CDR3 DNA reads TGTGCCACCAGCAGAGGCGGGACGACCGCCTACGAGCAGTACTTC.

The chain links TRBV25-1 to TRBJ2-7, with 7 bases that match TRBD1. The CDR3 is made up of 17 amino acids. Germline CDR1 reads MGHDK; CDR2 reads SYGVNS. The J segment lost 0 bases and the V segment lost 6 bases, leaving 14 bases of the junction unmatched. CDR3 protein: CASRSATTGASSYEQYF. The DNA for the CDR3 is TGTGCCAGCAGAAGCGCCACAACAGGGGCTAGCTCCTACGAGCAGTACTTC.

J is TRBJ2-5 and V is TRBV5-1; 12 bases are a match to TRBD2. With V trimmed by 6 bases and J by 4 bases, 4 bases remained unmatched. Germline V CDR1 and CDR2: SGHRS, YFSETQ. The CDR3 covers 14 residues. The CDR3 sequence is CASTRTSGVETQYF. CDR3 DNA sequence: TGCGCCAGCACCAGGACTAGCGGGGTAGAGACCCAGTACTTC.

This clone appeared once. Here the CDR3 DNA reads TGTGCCAGCAGCTTAGTGGGGACAGGGCACGAAAAACTGTTTTTT. It translates to CASSLVGTGHEKLFF. The chain is built from TRBV7-9 and TRBJ1-4; 9 bases fit TRBD1. V shed 1 base, J shed 8 bases, and the junction held 5 bases outside the gene matches. The germline V gene has CDR1 SEHNR and CDR2 FQNEAQ (reference sequence). This CDR3 region has 15 residues. Variable domain in full (rest from reference TRBV7-9 and TRBJ1-4): DTGVSQNPRHKITKRGQNVTFRCDPISEHNRLYWYRQTLGQGPEFLTYFQNEAQLEKSRLLSDRFSAERPKGSFSTLEIQRTEQGDSAMYLCASSLVGTGHEKLFFGSGTQLSVL.

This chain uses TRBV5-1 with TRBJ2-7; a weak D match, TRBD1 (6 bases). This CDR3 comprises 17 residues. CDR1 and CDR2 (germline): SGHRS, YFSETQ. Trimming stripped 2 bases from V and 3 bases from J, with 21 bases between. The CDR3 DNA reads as TGCGCCAGCAGCTTAGGTCACCCCTTGACAGGTGACTACGAGCAGTACTTC. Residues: CASSLGHPLTGDYEQYF.

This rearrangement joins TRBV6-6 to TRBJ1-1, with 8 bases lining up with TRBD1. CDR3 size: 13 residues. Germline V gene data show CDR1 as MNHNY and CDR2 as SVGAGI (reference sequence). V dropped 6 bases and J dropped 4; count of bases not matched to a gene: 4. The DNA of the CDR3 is TGTGCCAGCAGCCTAACAGGGGGCACTGAAGCTTTCTTT. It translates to CASSLTGGTEAFF.

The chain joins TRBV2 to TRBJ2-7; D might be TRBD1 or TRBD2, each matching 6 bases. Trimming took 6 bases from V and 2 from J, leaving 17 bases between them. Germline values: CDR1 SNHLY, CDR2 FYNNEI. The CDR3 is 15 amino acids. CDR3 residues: CASRREWGAPYEQYF. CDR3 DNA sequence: TGTGCCAGCAGGAGGGAATGGGGGGCCCCCTACGAGCAGTACTTC.

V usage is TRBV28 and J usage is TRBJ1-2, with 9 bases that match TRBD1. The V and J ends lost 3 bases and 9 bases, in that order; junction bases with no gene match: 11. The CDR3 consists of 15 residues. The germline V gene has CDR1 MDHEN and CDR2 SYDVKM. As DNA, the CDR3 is TGTGCCAGCAGTTTCGGAACAGGGGGCAGGAGTAGCTACACCTTC. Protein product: CASSFGTGGRSSYTF.

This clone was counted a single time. The DNA of the CDR3 is TGTGCCAGCACAGCGACGGGAGCGACGTATGAGACCCAGTACTTC. Its protein is CASTATGATYETQYF. The V and J genes are TRBV7-7 and TRBJ2-5; D is perhaps TRBD2 (6 bases). The ends were cut back, 7 bases at V and 5 bases at J, with 20 bases in the middle. The CDR3 totals 15 residues. The germline gives CDR1 SSHAT, CDR2 FNYEAQ (reference sequence). The complete variable domain, with remaining parts taken from reference TRBV7-7 and TRBJ2-5, reads GAGVSQSPRYKVTKRGQDVTLRCDPISSHATLYWYQQALGQGPEFLTYFNYEAQPDKSGLPSDRFSAERPEGSISTLTIQRTEQRDSAMYRCASTATGATYETQYFGPGTRLLVL.

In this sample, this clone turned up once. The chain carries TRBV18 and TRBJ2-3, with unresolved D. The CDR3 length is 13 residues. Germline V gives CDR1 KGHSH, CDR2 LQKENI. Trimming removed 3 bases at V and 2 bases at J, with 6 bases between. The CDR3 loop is CASSPYFTDTQYF. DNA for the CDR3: TGTGCCAGCTCACCTTATTTCACAGATACGCAGTATTTT.

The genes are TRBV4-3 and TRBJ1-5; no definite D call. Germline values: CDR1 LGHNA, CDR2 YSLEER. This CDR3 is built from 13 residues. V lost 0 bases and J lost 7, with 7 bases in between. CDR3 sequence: CASSQEGSQPQHF. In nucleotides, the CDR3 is TGCGCCAGCAGCCAAGAGGGTAGCCAGCCCCAGCATTTT.

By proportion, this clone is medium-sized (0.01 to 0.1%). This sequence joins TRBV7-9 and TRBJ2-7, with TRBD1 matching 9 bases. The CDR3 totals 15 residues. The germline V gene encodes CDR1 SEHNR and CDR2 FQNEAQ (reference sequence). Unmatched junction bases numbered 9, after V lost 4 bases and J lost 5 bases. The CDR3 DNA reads TGTGCCAGCAGCTACCCCCGGGACAGGGACCACGAGCAGTACTTC. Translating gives CASSYPRDRDHEQYF.

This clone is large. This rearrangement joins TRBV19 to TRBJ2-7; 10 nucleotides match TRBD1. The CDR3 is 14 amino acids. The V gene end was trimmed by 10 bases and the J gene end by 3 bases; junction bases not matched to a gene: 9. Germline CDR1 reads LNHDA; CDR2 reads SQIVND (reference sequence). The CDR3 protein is CATTPTGGIYEQYF. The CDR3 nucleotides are TGTGCCACCACCCCGACAGGGGGCATCTACGAGCAGTACTTC. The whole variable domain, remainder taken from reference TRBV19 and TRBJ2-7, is DGGITQSPKYLFRKEGQNVTLSCEQNLNHDAMYWYRQDPGQGLRLIYYSQIVNDFQKGDIAEGYSVSREKKESFPLTVTSAQKNPTAFYLCATTPTGGIYEQYFGPGTRLTVT.

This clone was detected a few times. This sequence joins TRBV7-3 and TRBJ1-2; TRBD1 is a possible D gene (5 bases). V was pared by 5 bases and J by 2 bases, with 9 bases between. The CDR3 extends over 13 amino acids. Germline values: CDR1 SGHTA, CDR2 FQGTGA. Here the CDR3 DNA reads TGTGCCAGCAGCCCAGGGTTAAACTATGGCTACACCTTC. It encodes CASSPGLNYGYTF.

CDR3 nucleotides: TGTGCCAGCACTCCTTTAGACAGGGTCCTCTATGGCTACACCTTC. Translated, it gives CASTPLDRVLYGYTF. V usage is TRBV6-6 and J usage is TRBJ1-2; 7 bases match TRBD1. This CDR3 spans 15 amino acids. V shed 7 bases and J 4 bases; nucleotides not matched to a gene: 12. Germline CDR1 and CDR2: MNHNY and SVGAGI (reference sequence).

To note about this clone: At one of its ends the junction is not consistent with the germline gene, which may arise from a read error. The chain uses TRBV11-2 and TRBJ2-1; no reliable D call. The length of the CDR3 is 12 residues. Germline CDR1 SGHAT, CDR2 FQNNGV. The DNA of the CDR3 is TGTGCCAACAGCTTAGATGAGAATGAGCAGTTCTTC. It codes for CANSLDENEQFF.

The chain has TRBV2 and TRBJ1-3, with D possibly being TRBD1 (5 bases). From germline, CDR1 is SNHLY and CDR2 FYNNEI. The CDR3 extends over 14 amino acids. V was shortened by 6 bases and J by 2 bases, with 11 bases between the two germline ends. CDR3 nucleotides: TGTGCCAGCAGGTTGACAGCAACTGGAAACACCATATATTTT. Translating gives CASRLTATGNTIYF. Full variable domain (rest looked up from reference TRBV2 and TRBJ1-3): EPEVTQTPSHQVTQMGQEVILRCVPISNHLYFYWYRQILGQKVEFLVSFYNNEISEKSEIFDDQFSVERPDGSNFTLKIRSTKLEDSAMYFCASRLTATGNTIYFGEGSWLTVV.

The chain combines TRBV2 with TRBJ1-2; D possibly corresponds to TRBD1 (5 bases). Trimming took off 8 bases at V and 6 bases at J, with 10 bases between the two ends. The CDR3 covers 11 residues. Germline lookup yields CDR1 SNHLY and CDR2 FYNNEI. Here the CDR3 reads CASEDSDGYTF. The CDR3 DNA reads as TGTGCCAGCGAAGACAGTGATGGCTACACCTTC.

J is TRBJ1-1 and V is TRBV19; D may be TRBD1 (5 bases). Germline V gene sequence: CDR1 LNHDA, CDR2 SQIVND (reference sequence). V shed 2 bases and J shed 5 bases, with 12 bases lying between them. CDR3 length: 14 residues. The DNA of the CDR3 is TGTGCCAGTAGTATAAGGAGGGGCTGGACTGAAGCTTTCTTT. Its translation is CASSIRRGWTEAFF. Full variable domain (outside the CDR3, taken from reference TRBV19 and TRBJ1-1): DGGITQSPKYLFRKEGQNVTLSCEQNLNHDAMYWYRQDPGQGLRLIYYSQIVNDFQKGDIAEGYSVSREKKESFPLTVTSAQKNPTAFYLCASSIRRGWTEAFFGQGTRLTVV.

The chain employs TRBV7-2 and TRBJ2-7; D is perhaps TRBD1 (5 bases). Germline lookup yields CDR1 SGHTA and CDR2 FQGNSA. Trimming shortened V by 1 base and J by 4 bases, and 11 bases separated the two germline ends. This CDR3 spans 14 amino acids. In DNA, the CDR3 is TGTGCCAGCAGCTTAGGTCAGGGATTTTACGAGCAGTACTTC. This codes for CASSLGQGFYEQYF.

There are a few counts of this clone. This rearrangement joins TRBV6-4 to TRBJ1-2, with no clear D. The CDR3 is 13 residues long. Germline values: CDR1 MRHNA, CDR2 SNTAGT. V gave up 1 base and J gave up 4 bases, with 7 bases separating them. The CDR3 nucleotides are TGTGCCAGCAGTGACTACGGATCCTATGGCTACACCTTC. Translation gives CASSDYGSYGYTF.

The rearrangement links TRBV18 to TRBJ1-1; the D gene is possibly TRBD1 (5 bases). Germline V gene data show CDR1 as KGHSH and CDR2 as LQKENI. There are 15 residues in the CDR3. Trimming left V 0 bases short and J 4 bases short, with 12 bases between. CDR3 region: CASSPPSRDRTEAFF. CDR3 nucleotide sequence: TGTGCCAGCTCACCACCCTCGAGGGACCGCACTGAAGCTTTCTTT.